Following are 15 T cell receptor beta chains from one sample sequenced in a study of human T cells and chemical hapten exposure. Using its own MiXCR run on the RACE reads, TCRdb lists one record per CDR3 protein. Among 190,000 or so distinct CDR3 sequences, around 30% were seen once, and the ten largest hold 2.9%. Noted time point: pre-sensitization, week 0. Treatment given: therapeutic diphenylcyclopropenone sensitization with weekly scalp DPC. The source was whole blood, collected in connection with sensitization to the hapten diphenylcyclopropenone (DPC). These TCRs come from a woman aged 25 to 39 with alopecia areata. Some clones in this sample may be carry-over from other donors' samples.

This clonotype was counted a few times. The chain couples TRBV7-9 to TRBJ1-2; D perhaps matches TRBD1 (6 bases). Looked up from germline, CDR1 is SEHNR and CDR2 is FQNEAQ (reference sequence). Trimming removed 5 bases from V and 4 bases from J, with 11 bases in between. The length of the CDR3 is 13 residues. Written as DNA, the CDR3 is TGTGCCAGCAGCCTACAGGGAATCTATGGCTACACCTTC. As protein: CASSLQGIYGYTF.

CDR3 in amino acids: CASSATSQGWYNQPQHF. The CDR3 DNA sequence: TGTGCCAGCAGCGCAACTTCCCAGGGATGGTACAATCAGCCCCAGCATTTT. The rearrangement uses TRBV2 and TRBJ1-5, with TRBD1 as a possible D gene (5 bases). The V end was cut by 6 bases, the J end by 3 bases, with 21 bases between. CDR3 length: 17 amino acids. Germline CDR1 and CDR2: SNHLY and FYNNEI.

The chain uses TRBV24-1 and TRBJ2-1; 9 bases line up with TRBD1. The CDR3 is made up of 16 amino acids. Germline CDR1 reads KGHDR; CDR2 reads SFDVKD. Trimming cost V 2 bases and J 5 bases; bases outside gene matches: 6. Written as DNA, the CDR3 is TGTGCCACCAGTGATTCGGGGACAGGGCGCAACAATGAGCAGTTCTTC. Its protein is CATSDSGTGRNNEQFF.

The V and J genes are TRBV12-3 or TRBV12-4 and TRBJ1-1, with TRBD1 matching 12 bases. The V and J ends lost 3 bases and 9 bases, in that order; junction bases with no gene match: 2. The CDR3 extends over 13 amino acids. In nucleotides, the CDR3 is TGTGCCAGCAGTTTGGGGGACAGGGGGCAAGCTTTCTTT. Its translation: CASSLGDRGQAFF.

This clonotype was counted a few times. The chain's CDR3 is CAWSTSYGYTF. The CDR3 DNA is TGTGCCTGGAGTACAAGCTATGGCTACACCTTC. The rearrangement joins TRBV30 to TRBJ1-2; no definite D call. Per germline, CDR1 GTSNPN and CDR2 SVGIG (reference sequence). CDR3 length equals 11 residues. Between the trimmed V and J ends, which lost 2 bases and 4 bases, there was a span of 5 bases.

This chain uses TRBV20-1 with TRBJ1-2, with 11 bases aligning to TRBD1. CDR3 length: 15 amino acids. The J segment lost 7 bases and the V segment lost 6 bases, leaving 13 bases of the junction unmatched. Germline loops: CDR1 DFQATT, CDR2 SNEGSKA (reference sequence). The CDR3 nucleotides read TGCAGTGCCAACCCCCCGGGACAGGGGGAGCGTGGCTACACCTTC. The encoded protein is CSANPPGQGERGYTF.

The gene calls are TRBV19 and TRBJ1-2; weak D call: TRBD1 (5 bases). Trimming removed 7 bases from V and 1 base from J, with 10 bases in between. Looked up from germline, CDR1 is LNHDA and CDR2 is SQIVND (reference sequence). This CDR3 contains 13 residues. The chain's CDR3 is CASNLDSNYGYTF. The CDR3 nucleotides read TGTGCCAGTAATCTTGACAGTAACTATGGCTACACCTTC.

This clonotype has only a few counts. The V gene is TRBV4-1, the J gene TRBJ1-2, with D perhaps TRBD1 (5 bases). The CDR3 is made up of 12 amino acids. V was trimmed by 2 bases and J by 8 bases, leaving 9 bases between them. Germline CDR1 MGHRA, CDR2 YSYEKL. For the CDR3, the DNA is TGCGCCAGCAGCCAAACGGGGGTCGGCTACACCTTC. As protein: CASSQTGVGYTF.

The gene calls are TRBV19 and TRBJ2-1; D uncertain. Trimming took 1 base from V and 7 from J, leaving 17 bases between them. Germline CDR1 LNHDA, CDR2 SQIVND (reference sequence). The CDR3 is 16 residues long. The chain's CDR3 is CASSIGRSKGGNEQFF. The CDR3 nucleotides are TGTGCCAGTAGTATAGGTAGATCGAAGGGTGGGAATGAGCAGTTCTTC. The full variable domain, completed using reference TRBV19 and TRBJ2-1, is DGGITQSPKYLFRKEGQNVTLSCEQNLNHDAMYWYRQDPGQGLRLIYYSQIVNDFQKGDIAEGYSVSREKKESFPLTVTSAQKNPTAFYLCASSIGRSKGGNEQFFGPGTRLTVL.

The chain employs TRBV28 and TRBJ1-4; the D is unclear. The ends were cut back, 6 bases at V and 8 bases at J, with 16 bases in the middle. The V gene's germline CDR1 is MDHEN and CDR2 SYDVKM. The CDR3 has 14 residues. The CDR3 bases are TGTGCCAGCAGCCTAGCAGACACGGACGAAAAACTGTTTTTT. Amino acids: CASSLADTDEKLFF.

A few counts support this clonotype. The rearrangement uses TRBV29-1 and TRBJ2-1; weak D call: TRBD2 (6 bases). Trimming removed 4 bases from V and 10 bases from J, with 17 bases in between. The CDR3 covers 13 residues. The germline V gene encodes CDR1 SQVTM and CDR2 ANQGSEA. The CDR3 DNA is TGCAGCGTTGTGGCTAGCGATTCTCGCGAGCAGTTCTTC. Protein sequence: CSVVASDSREQFF.

This sequence joins TRBV7-7 and TRBJ2-5; D unclear. Germline-derived CDR1 and CDR2 are SSHAT and FNYEAQ (reference sequence). The germline V and J ends were trimmed by 5 bases and 1 base, with 14 bases remaining between them. The CDR3 covers 15 residues. The CDR3 DNA reads as TGTGCCAGCAGCCTGGGTAGATCGTTCCAAGAGACCCAGTACTTC. This encodes CASSLGRSFQETQYF.

This clonotype was counted only a few times. The chain uses TRBV20-1 and TRBJ1-1; D is undetermined. Trimming cost V 4 bases and J 10 bases, with 10 bases left between them. The CDR3 sequence is 10 residues long. Germline V CDR1 and CDR2: DFQATT, SNEGSKA (reference sequence). CDR3 sequence: CSAMHVGAFF. In DNA, the CDR3 is TGCAGTGCTATGCATGTGGGAGCTTTCTTT.

The chain employs TRBV20-1 and TRBJ2-5, with 7 positions matching TRBD1. CDR1 is DFQATT and CDR2 is SNEGSKA in the germline V gene (reference sequence). The CDR3 has 13 amino acids. Unmatched junction bases numbered 9, after V lost 5 bases and J lost 6 bases. CDR3 sequence reads: CSALNRGRQTQYF. CDR3 in DNA: TGCAGTGCTCTGAACAGGGGAAGGCAGACCCAGTACTTC.

This clonotype occurred a few times. V usage is TRBV5-1 and J usage is TRBJ2-1; 12 nucleotides line up with TRBD2. V was pared by 4 bases and J by 9 bases, with 5 bases of the junction left unmatched. The CDR3 runs to 14 residues. Per germline, CDR1 SGHRS and CDR2 YFSETQ. For the CDR3, the DNA is TGCGCCAGCAGCAGGACTAGCGGGGACGGTGAGCAGTTCTTC. Protein: CASSRTSGDGEQFF.